The source of this T cell receptor (beta chain) is a study of blood T cell repertoires in COVID-19 (TCRdb year 2020). Regarding the study in general: The collaborator samples originated in the United States, Italy and Spain and spanned the acute and convalescent phases of COVID-19. The prospective study material was composed of cDNA or gDNA derived from T cells, B-cell-depleted T cells, or PBMCs. The dataset comprised deeply sampled blood TCRbeta repertoires from subjects exposed to, actively infected with, or recovered from COVID-19. The repertoires were made available in a free public database intended to serve as a resource for research on the immune response to SARS-CoV-2. Samples were obtained from the ongoing ImmuneRACE study (first 160 participants) and from over a thousand subjects provided by 6 global collaborators. The sample metadata nearly always contained a de-identified subject ID, COVID-19 status, age in years and sex. Where HLA class I and class II types were available, the types were taken from metadata supplied by the sample provider, not from assay-based typing.

Measured from the cysteine to the valine, the CDR3 is 13 residues long. Left in the record is the CDR3 DNA by itself, 39 bases read in frame from the first base. Collaborating institutions collected whole blood in K2EDTA tubes following their own protocols. For TCRbeta analysis, collaborators shipped samples as frozen whole blood, isolated PBMCs, or DNA extracted from either of those sample types. Overall study outcomes, separate from this receptor: The amount of clinical and demographic metadata varied by source and participant and was provided uncurated.

TCRbeta CDR3 regions were amplified from genomic DNA by means of the immunoSEQ Assay, a bias-controlled multiplex PCR. From the authors' description of their analysis: The number of nucleated cells in each sample was estimated by amplification of reference gene primers within the assay. Sequence reads were collapsed and filtered to measure the absolute abundance of every unique TCRbeta CDR3 rearrangement. For each sample, productive Simpson clonality was calculated as the square root of Simpson's diversity index over productive rearrangements. Imported from immuneACCESS, the table was reduced by TCRdb to in-frame sequences with V and J called. These copies leave out some clones; in studies compared against another copy, an unresolved V gene accounts for under half, and the cause of the remainder is not known. That table is the source of V, J and clone size, and D and trimming were worked out from the DNA. The sample profile shows about 190,000 clones; around 90% of them were found once. Clones ranked in the top ten supply 0.62% of the sample.

About this clone itself: Its binding antigen is unknown. No per-base quality is available; no much larger clone lies one base away.

The rearrangement combines TRBV21-1 with TRBJ2-7; TRBD1, the table's D call, was not compared with the DNA. TRBV21-1 is a pseudogene locus. The TCR comes from a man between 45 and 60 years old with acute or convalescent COVID-19. Sequenced input: peripheral blood. In nucleotides, the sequence is TGTGCCAGCAGTCACAAACCGTCCTACGAGCAGTACGTC. Protein translation: CASSHKPSYEQYV.